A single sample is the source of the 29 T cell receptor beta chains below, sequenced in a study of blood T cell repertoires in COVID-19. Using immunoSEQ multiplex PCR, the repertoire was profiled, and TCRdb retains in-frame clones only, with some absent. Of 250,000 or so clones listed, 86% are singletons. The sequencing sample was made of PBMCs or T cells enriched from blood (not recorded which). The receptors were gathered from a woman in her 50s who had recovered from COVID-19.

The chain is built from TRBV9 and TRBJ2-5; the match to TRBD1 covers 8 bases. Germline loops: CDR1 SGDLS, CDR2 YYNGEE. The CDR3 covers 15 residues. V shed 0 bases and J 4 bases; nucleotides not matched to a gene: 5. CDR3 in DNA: TGTGCCAGCAGCGTAGTGGACAGGGCGGGAGAGACCCAGTACTTC. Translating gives CASSVVDRAGETQYF. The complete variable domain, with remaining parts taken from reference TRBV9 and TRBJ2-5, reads DSGVTQTPKHLITATGQRVTLRCSPRSGDLSVYWYQQSLDQGLQFLIQYYNGEERAKGNILERFSAQQFPDLHSELNLSSLELGDSALYFCASSVVDRAGETQYFGPGTRLLVL.

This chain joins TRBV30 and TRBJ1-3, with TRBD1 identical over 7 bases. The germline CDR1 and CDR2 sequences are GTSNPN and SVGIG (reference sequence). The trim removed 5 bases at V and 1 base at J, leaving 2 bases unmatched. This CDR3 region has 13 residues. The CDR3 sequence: CAWGTASGNTIYF. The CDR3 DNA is TGTGCCTGGGGGACAGCTTCTGGAAACACCATATATTTT.

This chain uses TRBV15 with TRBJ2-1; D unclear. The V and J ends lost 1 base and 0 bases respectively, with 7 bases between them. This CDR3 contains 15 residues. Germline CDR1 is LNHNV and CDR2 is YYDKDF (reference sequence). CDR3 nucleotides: TGTGCCACCAGCAGAGGTGTGAGCTCCTACAATGAGCAGTTCTTC. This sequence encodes CATSRGVSSYNEQFF. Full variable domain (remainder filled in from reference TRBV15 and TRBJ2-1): DAMVIQNPRYQVTQFGKPVTLSCSQTLNHNVMYWYQQKSSQAPKLLFHYYDKDFNNEADTPDNFQSRRPNTSFCFLDIRSPGLGDTAMYLCATSRGVSSYNEQFFGPGTRLTVL.

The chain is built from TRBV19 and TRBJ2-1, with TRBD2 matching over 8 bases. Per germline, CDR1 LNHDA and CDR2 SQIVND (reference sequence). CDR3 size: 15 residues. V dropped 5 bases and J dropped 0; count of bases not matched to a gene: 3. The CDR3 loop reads CASSVLAASYNEQFF. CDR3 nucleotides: TGTGCCAGTAGTGTACTAGCGGCCTCCTACAATGAGCAGTTCTTC.

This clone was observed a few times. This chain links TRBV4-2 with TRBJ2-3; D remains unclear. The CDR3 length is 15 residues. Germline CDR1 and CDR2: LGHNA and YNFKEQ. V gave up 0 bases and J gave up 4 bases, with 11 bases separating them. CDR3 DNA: TGTGCCAGCAGCCAAGATACTGGAGATCCAGATACGCAGTATTTT. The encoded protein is CASSQDTGDPDTQYF.

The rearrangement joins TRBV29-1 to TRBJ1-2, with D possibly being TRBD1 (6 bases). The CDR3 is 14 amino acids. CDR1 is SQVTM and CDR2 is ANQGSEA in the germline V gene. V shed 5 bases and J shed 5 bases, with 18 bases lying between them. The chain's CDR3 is CSVPGLGRGYGYTF. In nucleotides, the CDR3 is TGCAGCGTTCCCGGTCTTGGCAGGGGTTATGGCTACACCTTC. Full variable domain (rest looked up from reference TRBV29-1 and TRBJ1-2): SAVISQKPSRDICQRGTSLTIQCQVDSQVTMMFWYRQQPGQSLTLIATANQGSEATYESGFVIDKFPISRPNLTFSTLTVSNMSPEDSSIYLCSVPGLGRGYGYTFGSGTRLTVV.

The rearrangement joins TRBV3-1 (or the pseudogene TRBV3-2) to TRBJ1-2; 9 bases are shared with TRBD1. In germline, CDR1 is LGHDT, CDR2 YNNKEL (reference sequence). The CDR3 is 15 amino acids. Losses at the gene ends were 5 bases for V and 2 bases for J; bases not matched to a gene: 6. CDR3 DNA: TGTGCCAGCAGCGGACACGGGACAGGGAACTATGGCTACACCTTC. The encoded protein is CASSGHGTGNYGYTF.

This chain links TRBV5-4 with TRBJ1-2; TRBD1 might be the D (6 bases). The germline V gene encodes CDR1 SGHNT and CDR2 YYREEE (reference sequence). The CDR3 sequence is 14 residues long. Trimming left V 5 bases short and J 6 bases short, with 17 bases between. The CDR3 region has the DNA TGTGCCAGCAGGATACAGGGTTTTTCTCATGGCTACACCTTC. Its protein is CASRIQGFSHGYTF.

CDR3 bases: TGTGCCAGCAGAGTGGCAGGGGTTTTCGAGAACGGCTACACCTTC. Residues: CASRVAGVFENGYTF. The gene calls are TRBV28 and TRBJ1-2; D perhaps matches TRBD1 (6 bases). V was clipped by 6 bases and J by 8 bases, with 22 bases between them. The CDR3 extends over 15 amino acids. Germline lookup yields CDR1 MDHEN and CDR2 SYDVKM.

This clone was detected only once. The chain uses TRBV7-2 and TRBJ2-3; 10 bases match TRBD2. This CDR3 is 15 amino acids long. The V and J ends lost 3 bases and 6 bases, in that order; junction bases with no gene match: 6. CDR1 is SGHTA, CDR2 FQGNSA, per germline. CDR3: CASSFLAGAWDTQYF. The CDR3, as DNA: TGTGCCAGCAGCTTCCTAGCGGGGGCCTGGGATACGCAGTATTTT.

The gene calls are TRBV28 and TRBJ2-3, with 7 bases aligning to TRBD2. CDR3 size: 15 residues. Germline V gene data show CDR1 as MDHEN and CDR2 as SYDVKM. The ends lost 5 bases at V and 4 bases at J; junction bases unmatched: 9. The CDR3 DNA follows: TGTGCCAGCAGTCTCCTTGGCGGGAGCGCAGATACGCAGTATTTT. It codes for CASSLLGGSADTQYF.

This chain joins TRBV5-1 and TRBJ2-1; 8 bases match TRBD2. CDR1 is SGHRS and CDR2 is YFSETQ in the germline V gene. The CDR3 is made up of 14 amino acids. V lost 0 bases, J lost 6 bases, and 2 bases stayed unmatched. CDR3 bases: TGCGCCAGCAGCTTGGTACTAGCGGCCAATGAGCAGTTCTTC. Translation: CASSLVLAANEQFF.

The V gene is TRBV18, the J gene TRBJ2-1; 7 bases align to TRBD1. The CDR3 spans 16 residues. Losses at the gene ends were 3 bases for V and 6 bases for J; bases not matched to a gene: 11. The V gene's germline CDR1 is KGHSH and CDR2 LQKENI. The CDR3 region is CASSPRRQGWVNEQFF. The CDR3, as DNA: TGTGCCAGCTCACCGAGAAGACAGGGCTGGGTCAATGAGCAGTTCTTC.

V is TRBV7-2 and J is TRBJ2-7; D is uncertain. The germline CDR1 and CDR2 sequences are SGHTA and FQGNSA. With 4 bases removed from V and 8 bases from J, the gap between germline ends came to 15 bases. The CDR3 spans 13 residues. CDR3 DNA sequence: TGTGCCAGCAGCTCCCAAGCGTTGAACCAGCAGTACTTC. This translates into CASSSQALNQQYF.

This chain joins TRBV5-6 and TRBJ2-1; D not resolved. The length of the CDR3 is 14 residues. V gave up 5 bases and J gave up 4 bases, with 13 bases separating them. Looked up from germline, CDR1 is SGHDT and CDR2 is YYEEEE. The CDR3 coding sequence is TGTGCCAGCAGTGACTTCGTCCTATACAATGAGCAGTTCTTC. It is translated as CASSDFVLYNEQFF.

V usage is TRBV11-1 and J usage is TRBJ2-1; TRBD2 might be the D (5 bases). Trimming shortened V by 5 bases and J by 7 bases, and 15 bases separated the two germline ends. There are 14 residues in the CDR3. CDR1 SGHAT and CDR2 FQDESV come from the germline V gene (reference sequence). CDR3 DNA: TGTGCCAGCAGCCCAGCCAGCAGAGGGAATGAGCAGTTCTTC. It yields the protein CASSPASRGNEQFF. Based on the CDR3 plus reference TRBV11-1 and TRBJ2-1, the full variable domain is EAEVAQSPRYKITEKSQAVAFWCDPISGHATLYWYRQILGQGPELLVQFQDESVVDDSQLPKDRFSAERLKGVDSTLKIQPAELGDSAMYLCASSPASRGNEQFFGPGTRLTVL.

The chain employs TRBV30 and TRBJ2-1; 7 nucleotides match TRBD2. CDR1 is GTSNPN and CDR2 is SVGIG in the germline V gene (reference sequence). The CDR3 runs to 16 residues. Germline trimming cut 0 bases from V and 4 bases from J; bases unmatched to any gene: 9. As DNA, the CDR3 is TGTGCCTGGAGTGTACGTCCTAGCGGAAAATACAATGAGCAGTTCTTC. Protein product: CAWSVRPSGKYNEQFF.

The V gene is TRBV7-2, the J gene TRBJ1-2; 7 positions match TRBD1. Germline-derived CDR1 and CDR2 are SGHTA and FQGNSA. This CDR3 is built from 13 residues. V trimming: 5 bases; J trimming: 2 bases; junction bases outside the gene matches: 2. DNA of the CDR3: TGTGCCAGCAGCCCGGGACAGAACTATGGCTACACCTTC. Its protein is CASSPGQNYGYTF.

CDR3 nucleotide sequence: TGTGCCAGCAGCCAAGAGACTAGCGGGGGGGCCCGGTATGAGCAGTTCTTC. This gives the protein CASSQETSGGARYEQFF. The chain is built from TRBV4-2 and TRBJ2-1; 14 bases map to TRBD2. Looked up from germline, CDR1 is LGHNA and CDR2 is YNFKEQ. V dropped 0 bases and J dropped 8; count of bases not matched to a gene: 6. This CDR3 spans 17 amino acids.

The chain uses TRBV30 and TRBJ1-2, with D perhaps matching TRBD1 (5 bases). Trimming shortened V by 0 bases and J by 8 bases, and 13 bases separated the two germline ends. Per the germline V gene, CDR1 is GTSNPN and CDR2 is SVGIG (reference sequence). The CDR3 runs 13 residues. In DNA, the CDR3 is TGTGCCTGGAGTGTAGGATACGGGGGAGGCTACACCTTC. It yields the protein CAWSVGYGGGYTF. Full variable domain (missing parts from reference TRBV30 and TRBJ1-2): SQTIHQWPATLVQPVGSPLSLECTVEGTSNPNLYWYRQAAGRGLQLLFYSVGIGQISSEVPQNLSASRPQDRQFILSSKKLLLSDSGFYLCAWSVGYGGGYTFGSGTRLTVV.

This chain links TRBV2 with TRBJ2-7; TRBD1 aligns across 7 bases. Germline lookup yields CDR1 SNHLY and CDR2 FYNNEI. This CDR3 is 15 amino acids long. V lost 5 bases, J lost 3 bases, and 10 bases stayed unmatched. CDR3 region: CASSFRRDSYYEQYF. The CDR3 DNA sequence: TGTGCCAGCAGTTTTCGCCGGGACAGCTACTACGAGCAGTACTTC.

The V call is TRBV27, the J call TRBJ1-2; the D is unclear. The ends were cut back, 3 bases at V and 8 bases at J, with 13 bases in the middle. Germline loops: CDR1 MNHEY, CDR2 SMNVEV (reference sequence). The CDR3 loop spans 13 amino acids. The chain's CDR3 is CASSFTGSRGYTF. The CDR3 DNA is TGTGCCAGCAGTTTTACGGGGTCTCGCGGCTACACCTTC.

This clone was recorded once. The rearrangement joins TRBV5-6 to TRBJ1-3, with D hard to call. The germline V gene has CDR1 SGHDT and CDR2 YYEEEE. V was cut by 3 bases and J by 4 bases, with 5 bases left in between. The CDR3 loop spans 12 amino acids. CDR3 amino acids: CASSSQGNTIYF. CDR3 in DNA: TGTGCCAGCAGCTCACAGGGAAACACCATATATTTT.

The DNA of the CDR3 is TGTGCCAGCAGGCGGACAGGGACGGGCACTGAAGCTTTCTTT. Its translation is CASRRTGTGTEAFF. The chain recombines TRBV27 with TRBJ1-1; 8 bases are a match to TRBD1. Unmatched junction bases numbered 7, after V lost 6 bases and J lost 4 bases. Germline V gives CDR1 MNHEY, CDR2 SMNVEV (reference sequence). The CDR3 runs to 14 residues.

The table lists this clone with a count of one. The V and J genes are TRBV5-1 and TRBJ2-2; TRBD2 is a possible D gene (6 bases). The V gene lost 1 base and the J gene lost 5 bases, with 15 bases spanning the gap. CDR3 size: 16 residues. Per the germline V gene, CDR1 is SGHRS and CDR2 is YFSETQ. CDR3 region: CASSLIAGPGTGELFF. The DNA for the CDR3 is TGCGCCAGCAGCTTGATCGCGGGGCCTGGGACCGGGGAGCTGTTTTTT.

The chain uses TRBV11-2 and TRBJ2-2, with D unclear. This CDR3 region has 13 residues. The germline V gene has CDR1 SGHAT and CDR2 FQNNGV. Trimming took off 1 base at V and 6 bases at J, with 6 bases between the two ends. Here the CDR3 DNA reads TGTGCCAGCAGCTTAGGGGCCCCCGGGGAGCTGTTTTTT. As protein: CASSLGAPGELFF.

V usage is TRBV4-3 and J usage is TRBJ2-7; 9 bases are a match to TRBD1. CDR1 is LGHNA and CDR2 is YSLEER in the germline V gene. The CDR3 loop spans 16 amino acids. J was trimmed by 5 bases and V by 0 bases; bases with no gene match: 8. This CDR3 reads CASSQDRGTGSDEQYF. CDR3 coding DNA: TGCGCCAGCAGCCAAGATCGGGGGACAGGGAGTGACGAGCAGTACTTC.

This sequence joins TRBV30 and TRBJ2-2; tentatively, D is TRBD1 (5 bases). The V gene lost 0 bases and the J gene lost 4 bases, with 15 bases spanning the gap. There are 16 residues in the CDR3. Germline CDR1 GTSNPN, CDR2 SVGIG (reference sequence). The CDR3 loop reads CAWSVRAGIATGELFF. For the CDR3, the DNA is TGTGCCTGGAGTGTACGGGCAGGGATCGCCACCGGGGAGCTGTTTTTT.

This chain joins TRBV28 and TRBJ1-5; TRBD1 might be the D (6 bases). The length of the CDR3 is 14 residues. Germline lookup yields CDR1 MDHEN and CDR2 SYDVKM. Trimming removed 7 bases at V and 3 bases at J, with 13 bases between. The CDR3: CASNQGLINQPQHF. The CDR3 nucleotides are TGTGCCAGCAATCAGGGGCTAATCAATCAGCCCCAGCATTTT.